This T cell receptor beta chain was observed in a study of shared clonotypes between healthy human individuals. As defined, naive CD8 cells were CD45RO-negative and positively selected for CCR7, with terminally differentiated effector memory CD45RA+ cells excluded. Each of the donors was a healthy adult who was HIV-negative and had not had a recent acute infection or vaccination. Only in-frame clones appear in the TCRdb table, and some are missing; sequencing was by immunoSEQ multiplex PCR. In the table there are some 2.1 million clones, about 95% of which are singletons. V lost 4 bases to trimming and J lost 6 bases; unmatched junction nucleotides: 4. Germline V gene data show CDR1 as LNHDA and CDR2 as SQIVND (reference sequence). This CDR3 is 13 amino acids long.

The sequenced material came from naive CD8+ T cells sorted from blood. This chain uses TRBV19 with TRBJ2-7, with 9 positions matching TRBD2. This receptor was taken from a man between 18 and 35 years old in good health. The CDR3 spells CASSSSGGGEQYF. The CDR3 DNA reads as TGTGCCAGTAGTAGTAGCGGGGGCGGCGAGCAGTACTTC. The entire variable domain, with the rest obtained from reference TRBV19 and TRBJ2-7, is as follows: DGGITQSPKYLFRKEGQNVTLSCEQNLNHDAMYWYRQDPGQGLRLIYYSQIVNDFQKGDIAEGYSVSREKKESFPLTVTSAQKNPTAFYLCASSSSGGGEQYFGPGTRLTVT.